This T cell receptor beta chain originates from a study of beta chain features in type 1 diabetes. Study in general: All samples combined gave 90 million to 130 million sorted cells for examination.

Isolated RNA was reverse transcribed in full, so expressed TCRB transcripts were sequenced. TCRdb's copy holds only in-frame clones and misses some; the assay was immunoSEQ multiplex PCR. The sample contains 310,000 or so clones, approximately 9.7% of which appear only once. Comments on this clone: Its antigen is not known.

Germline values: CDR1 SGHVS, CDR2 FQNEAQ. Unmatched junction bases numbered 9, after V lost 6 bases and J lost 7 bases. The CDR3 contains 15 residues. Study findings and constraints: Shortening of TCRB CDR3s, moderate but significant, appeared in all four CD4+ subsets of Type 1 diabetes patients.

The TCR comes from a man aged 25-45 years with type 1 diabetes. The sequencing input was central memory CD4+ T cells from blood. V usage is TRBV7-8 and J usage is TRBJ2-3; TRBD2 matches 11 bases. CDR3 sequence: CASRFGGLAGYTQYF. The CDR3 DNA is TGTGCCAGCAGGTTCGGTGGACTAGCGGGTTATACGCAGTATTTT.